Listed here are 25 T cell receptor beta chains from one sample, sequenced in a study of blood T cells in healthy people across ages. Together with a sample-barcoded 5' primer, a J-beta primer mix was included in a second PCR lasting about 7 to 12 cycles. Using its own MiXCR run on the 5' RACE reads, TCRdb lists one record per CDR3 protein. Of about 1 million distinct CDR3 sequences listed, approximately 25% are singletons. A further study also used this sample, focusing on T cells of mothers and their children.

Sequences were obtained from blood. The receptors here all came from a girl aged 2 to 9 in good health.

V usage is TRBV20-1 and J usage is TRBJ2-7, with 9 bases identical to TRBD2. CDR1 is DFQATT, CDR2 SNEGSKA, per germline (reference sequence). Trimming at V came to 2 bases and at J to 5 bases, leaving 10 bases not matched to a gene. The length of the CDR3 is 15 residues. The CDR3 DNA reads TGCAGTGCTAGAACCGGTAGCGGGAGCAGAGACGAGCAGTACTTC. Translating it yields CSARTGSGSRDEQYF.

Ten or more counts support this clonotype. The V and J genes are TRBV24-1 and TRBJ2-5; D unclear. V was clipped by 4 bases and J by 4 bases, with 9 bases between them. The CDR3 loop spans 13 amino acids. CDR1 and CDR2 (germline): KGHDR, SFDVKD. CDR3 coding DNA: TGTGCCACCAGTGAGGCGAAGATAGAGACCCAGTACTTC. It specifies CATSEAKIETQYF.

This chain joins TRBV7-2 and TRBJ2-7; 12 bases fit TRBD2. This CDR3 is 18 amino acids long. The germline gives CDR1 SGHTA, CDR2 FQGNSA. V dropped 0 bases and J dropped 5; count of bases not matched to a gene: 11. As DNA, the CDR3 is TGTGCCAGCAGCTTAGCTCCTAGCGGGAGGGCCCTCGGTGACGAGCAGTACTTC. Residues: CASSLAPSGRALGDEQYF.

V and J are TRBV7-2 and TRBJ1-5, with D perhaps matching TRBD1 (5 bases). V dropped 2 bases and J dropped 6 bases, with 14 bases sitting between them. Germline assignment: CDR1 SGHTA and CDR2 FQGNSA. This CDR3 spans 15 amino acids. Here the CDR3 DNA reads TGTGCCAGCAGCTTATGGGAGGGGTCTAGTCAGCCCCAGCATTTT. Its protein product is CASSLWEGSSQPQHF.

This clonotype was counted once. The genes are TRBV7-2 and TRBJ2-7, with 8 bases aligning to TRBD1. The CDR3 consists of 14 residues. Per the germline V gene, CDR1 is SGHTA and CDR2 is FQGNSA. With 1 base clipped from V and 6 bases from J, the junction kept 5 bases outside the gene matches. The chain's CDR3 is CASSLGAGGGEQYF. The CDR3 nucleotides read TGTGCCAGCAGCTTAGGGGCAGGGGGCGGCGAGCAGTACTTC.

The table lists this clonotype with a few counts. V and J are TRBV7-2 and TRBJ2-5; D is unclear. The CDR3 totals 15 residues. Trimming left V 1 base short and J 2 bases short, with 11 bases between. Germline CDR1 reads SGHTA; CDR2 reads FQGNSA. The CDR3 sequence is CASSLVSVNQETQYF. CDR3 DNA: TGTGCCAGCAGCTTAGTATCCGTAAATCAAGAGACCCAGTACTTC.

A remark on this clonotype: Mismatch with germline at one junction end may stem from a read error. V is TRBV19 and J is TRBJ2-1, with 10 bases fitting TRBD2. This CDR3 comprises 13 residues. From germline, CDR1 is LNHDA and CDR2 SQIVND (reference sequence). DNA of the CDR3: TGTGCCAGTAGGGAGCGGGGGGGATATGAGCGGTTCTTC. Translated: CASRERGGYERFF. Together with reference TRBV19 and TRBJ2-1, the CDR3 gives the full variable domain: DGGITQSPKYLFRKEGQNVTLSCEQNLNHDAMYWYRQDPGQGLRLIYYSQIVNDFQKGDIAEGYSVSREKKESFPLTVTSAQKNPTAFYLCASRERGGYERFFGPGTRLTVL.

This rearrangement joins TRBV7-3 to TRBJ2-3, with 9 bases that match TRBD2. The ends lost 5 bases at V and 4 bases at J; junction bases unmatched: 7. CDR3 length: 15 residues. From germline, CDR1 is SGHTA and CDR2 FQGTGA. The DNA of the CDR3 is TGTGCCAGCAGCCCCGCGGGGGGGCGGCCAGATACGCAGTATTTT. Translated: CASSPAGGRPDTQYF.

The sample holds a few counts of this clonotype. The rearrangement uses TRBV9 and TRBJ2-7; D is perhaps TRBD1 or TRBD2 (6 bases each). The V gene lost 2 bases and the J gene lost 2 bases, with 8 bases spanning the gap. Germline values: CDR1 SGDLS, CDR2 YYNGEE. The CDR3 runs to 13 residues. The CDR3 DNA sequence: TGTGCCAGCAGCGTCGGGGGCCCCTACGAGCAGTACTTC. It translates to CASSVGGPYEQYF.

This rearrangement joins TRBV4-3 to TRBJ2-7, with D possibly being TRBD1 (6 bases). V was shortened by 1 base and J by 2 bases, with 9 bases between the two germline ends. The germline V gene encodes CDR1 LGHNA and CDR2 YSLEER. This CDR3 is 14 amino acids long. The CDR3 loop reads CASSQVRQAYEQYF. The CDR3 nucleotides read TGCGCCAGCAGCCAAGTACGACAGGCCTACGAGCAGTACTTC.

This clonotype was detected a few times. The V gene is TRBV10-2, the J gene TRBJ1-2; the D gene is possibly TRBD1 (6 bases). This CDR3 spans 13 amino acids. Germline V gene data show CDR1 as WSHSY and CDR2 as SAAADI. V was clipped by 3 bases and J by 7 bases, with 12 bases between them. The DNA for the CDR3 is TGCGCCAGCAGTGAACGGGGGCCGGGTGGCTACACCTTC. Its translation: CASSERGPGGYTF.

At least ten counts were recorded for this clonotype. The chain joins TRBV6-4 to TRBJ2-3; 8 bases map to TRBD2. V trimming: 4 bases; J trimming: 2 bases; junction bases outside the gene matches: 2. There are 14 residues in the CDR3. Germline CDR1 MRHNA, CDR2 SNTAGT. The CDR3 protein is CASSAGGATDTQYF. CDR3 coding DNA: TGTGCCAGCAGTGCCGGGGGGGCCACAGATACGCAGTATTTT.

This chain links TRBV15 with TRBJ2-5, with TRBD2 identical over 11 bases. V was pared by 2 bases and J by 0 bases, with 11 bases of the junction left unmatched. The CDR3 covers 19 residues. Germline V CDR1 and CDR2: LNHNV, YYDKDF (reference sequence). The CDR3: CATSRNRRDSGGDQETQYF. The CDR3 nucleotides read TGTGCCACCAGCAGAAACCGCCGCGATAGCGGGGGGGACCAAGAGACCCAGTACTTC.

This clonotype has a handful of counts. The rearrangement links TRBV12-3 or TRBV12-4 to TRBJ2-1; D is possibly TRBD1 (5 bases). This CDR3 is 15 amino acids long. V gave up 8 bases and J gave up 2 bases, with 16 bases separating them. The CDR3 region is CASGALFGPYNEQFF. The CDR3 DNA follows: TGTGCCAGCGGGGCTTTGTTTGGTCCCTACAATGAGCAGTTCTTC.

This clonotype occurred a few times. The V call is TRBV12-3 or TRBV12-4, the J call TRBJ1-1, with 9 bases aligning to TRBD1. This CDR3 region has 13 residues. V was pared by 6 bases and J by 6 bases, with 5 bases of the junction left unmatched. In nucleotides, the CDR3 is TGTGCCAGCAGCGGACAGGGGTACTCTGAAGCTTTCTTT. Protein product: CASSGQGYSEAFF.

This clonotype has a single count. The CDR3 sequence: CASSPTGRGSYNEQFF. Here the CDR3 DNA reads TGTGCCAGCAGCCCGACAGGGAGAGGGTCCTACAATGAGCAGTTCTTC. V and J are TRBV7-9 and TRBJ2-1; 7 bases are shared with TRBD1. Germline V gene data show CDR1 as SEHNR and CDR2 as FQNEAQ (reference sequence). Trimming cost V 5 bases and J 1 base; bases outside gene matches: 8. The CDR3 is 16 residues long.

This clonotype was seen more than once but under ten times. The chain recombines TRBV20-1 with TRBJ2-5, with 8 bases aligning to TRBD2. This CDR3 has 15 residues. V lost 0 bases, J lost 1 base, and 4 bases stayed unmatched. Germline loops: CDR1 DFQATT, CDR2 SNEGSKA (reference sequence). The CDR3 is CSARDRGGIQETQYF. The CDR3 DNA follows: TGCAGTGCTAGAGATCGGGGGGGGATCCAAGAGACCCAGTACTTC.

The CDR3 sequence: CATSFGHYYGYTF. CDR3 bases: TGTGCCACCAGCTTCGGACACTACTATGGCTACACCTTC. The chain links TRBV24-1 to TRBJ1-2; tentatively, D is TRBD1 (5 bases). The CDR3 is made up of 13 amino acids. CDR1 is KGHDR and CDR2 is SFDVKD in the germline V gene. Trimming removed 7 bases from V and 3 bases from J, with 11 bases in between.

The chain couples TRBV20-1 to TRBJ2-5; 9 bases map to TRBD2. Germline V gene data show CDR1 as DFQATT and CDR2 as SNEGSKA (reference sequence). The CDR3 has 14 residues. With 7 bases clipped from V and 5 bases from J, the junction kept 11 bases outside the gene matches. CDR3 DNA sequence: TGCAGTGGGCGGGGGGGCGCGGGGGTTGAGACCCAGTACTTC. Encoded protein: CSGRGGAGVETQYF.

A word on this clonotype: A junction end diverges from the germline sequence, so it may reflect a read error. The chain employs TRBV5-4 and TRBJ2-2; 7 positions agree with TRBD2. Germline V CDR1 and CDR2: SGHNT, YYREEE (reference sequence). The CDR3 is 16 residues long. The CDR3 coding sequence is TGTGCCAGCAGCCCATTGTCGACTAGCCCCACCTGGGAGCTGTTTTTT. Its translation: CASSPLSTSPTWELFF.

The CDR3 region is CASSHGGGSTAKNIQYF. DNA for the CDR3: TGCGCCAGCAGCCACGGAGGGGGGAGTACAGCCAAAAACATTCAGTACTTC. V is TRBV5-1 and J is TRBJ2-4; possibly TRBD1 or TRBD2 for D (6 bases each). This CDR3 is built from 17 residues. CDR1 and CDR2 from the germline V gene are SGHRS and YFSETQ. With 4 bases removed from V and 0 bases from J, the gap between germline ends came to 17 bases. The full variable domain, its missing parts supplied by reference TRBV5-1 and TRBJ2-4, is KAGVTQTPRYLIKTRGQQVTLSCSPISGHRSVSWYQQTPGQGLQFLFEYFSETQRNKGNFPGRFSGRQFSNSRSEMNVSTLELGDSALYLCASSHGGGSTAKNIQYFGAGTRLSVL.

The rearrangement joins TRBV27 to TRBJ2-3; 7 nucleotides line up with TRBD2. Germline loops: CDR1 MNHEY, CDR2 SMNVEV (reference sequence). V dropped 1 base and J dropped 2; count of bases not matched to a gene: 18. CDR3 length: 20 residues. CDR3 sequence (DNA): TGTGCCAGCAGTTTATTCTCATACGGTGGCGGGGGAATCTACACAGATACGCAGTATTTT. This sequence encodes CASSLFSYGGGGIYTDTQYF.

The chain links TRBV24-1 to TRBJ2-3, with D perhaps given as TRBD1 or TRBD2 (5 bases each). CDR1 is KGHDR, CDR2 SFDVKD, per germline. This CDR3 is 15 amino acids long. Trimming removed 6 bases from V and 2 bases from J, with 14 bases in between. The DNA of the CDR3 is TGTGCCACCAGTAGGACTGGGGCACACACAGATACGCAGTATTTT. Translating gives CATSRTGAHTDTQYF.

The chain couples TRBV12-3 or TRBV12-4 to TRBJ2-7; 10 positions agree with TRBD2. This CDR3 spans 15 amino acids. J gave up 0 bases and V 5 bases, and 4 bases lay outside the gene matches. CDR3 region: CASSTRTSGSYEQYF. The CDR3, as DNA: TGTGCCAGCAGTACCCGGACTAGCGGCTCCTACGAGCAGTACTTC.

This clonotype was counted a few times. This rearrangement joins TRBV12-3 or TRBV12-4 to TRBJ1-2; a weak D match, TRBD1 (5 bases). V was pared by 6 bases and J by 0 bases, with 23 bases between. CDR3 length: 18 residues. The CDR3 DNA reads TGTGCCAGCAGACCCTTCCCAGCCGGGACTCCAACTAACTATGGCTACACCTTC. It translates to CASRPFPAGTPTNYGYTF.